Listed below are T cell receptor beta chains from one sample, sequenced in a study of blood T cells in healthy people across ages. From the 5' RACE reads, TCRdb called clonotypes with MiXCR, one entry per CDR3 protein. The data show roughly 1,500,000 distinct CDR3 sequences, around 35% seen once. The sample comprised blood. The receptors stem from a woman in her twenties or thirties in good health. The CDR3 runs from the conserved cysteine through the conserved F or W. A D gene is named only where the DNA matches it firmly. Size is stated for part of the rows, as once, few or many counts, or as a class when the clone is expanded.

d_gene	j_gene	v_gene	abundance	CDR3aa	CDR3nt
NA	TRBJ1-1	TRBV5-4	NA	CASSLYGEANTEAFF	TGTGCCAGCAGCTTGTACGGGGAGGCCAACACTGAAGCTTTCTTT
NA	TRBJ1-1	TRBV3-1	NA	CASSQGRQPNTEAFF	TGTGCCAGCAGCCAAGGAAGACAGCCGAACACTGAAGCTTTCTTT
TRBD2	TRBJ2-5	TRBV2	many	CASSSLAGETQYF	TGTGCCAGCAGTTCACTAGCGGGGGAGACCCAGTACTTC
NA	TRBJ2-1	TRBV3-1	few	CASSQETWDRGRGTYNEQFF	TGTGCCAGCAGCCAAGAAACGTGGGATCGGGGCAGGGGAACCTACAATGAGCAGTTCTTC
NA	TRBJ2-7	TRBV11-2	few	CASSLDWDGSSYEQYF	TGTGCCAGCAGCTTAGATTGGGACGGAAGCTCCTACGAGCAGTACTTC
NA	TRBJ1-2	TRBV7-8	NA	CASSSAGMSNYGYTF	TGTGCCAGCAGTTCGGCAGGGATGTCTAACTATGGCTACACCTTC
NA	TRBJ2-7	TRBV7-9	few	CASSFERDTHGEQYF	TGTGCCAGCAGCTTTGAACGGGACACCCATGGGGAGCAGTACTTC
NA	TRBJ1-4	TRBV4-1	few	CASSQRQATNEKLFF	TGCGCCAGCAGCCAACGACAGGCAACTAATGAAAAACTGTTTTTT
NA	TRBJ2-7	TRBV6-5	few	CAGRFAESYEQYF	TGTGCCGGCAGGTTTGCGGAGTCCTACGAGCAGTACTTC
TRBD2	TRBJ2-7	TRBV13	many	CASSATGTSGSYEQYF	TGTGCCAGCAGCGCGACCGGGACTAGTGGGTCCTACGAGCAGTACTTC
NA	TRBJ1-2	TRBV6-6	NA	CATCRELQYGYTF	TGTGCCACCTGCAGGGAACTACAATATGGCTACACCTTC
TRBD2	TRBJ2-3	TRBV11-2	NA	CASSPRLAGGPRESNAQYF	TGTGCCAGCAGCCCCCGACTAGCGGGAGGCCCCAGGGAGTCGAATGCGCAGTATTTT
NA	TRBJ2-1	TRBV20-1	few	CSARLSMVRFTELTYNEQFF	TGCAGTGCTAGACTAAGTATGGTTCGGTTTACAGAGTTGACCTACAATGAGCAGTTCTTC
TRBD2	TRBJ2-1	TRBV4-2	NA	CASSQDPLAGEGNEQFF	TGTGCCAGCAGCCAAGATCCCCTAGCGGGAGAGGGTAATGAGCAGTTCTTC
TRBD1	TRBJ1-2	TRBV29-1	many	CSVGTGTGARYGYTF	TGCAGCGTTGGAACCGGGACAGGGGCTAGGTATGGCTACACCTTC
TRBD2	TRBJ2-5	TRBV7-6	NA	CASSGGLAGEQETQYF	TGTGCCAGCAGCGGAGGACTAGCGGGGGAACAAGAGACCCAGTACTTC
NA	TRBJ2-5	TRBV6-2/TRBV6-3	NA	CTSNLNFVAQETQYF	TGTACCAGCAACTTGAATTTCGTCGCACAAGAGACCCAGTACTTC
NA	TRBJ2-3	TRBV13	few	CASSLRADISTDTQYF	TGTGCCAGCAGCTTACGTGCTGACATAAGCACAGATACGCAGTATTTT
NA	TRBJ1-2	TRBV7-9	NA	CASSLAEVGVATNYGYTF	TGTGCCAGCAGCTTAGCGGAGGTCGGGGTTGCCACTAACTATGGCTACACCTTC
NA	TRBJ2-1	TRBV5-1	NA	CASSLEAASSYNEQFF	TGCGCCAGCAGCTTGGAGGCAGCAAGCTCCTACAATGAGCAGTTCTTC
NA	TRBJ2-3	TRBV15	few	CATSRDKSRLADTQYF	TGTGCCACCAGCAGAGATAAAAGCCGGTTGGCAGATACGCAGTATTTT
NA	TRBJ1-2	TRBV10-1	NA	CASSESGRVDGYTF	TGCGCCAGCAGTGAGTCGGGGAGAGTCGATGGCTACACCTTC
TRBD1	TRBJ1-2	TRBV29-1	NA	CSAMDREGDYTF	TGCAGCGCCATGGACAGGGAAGGCGACTACACCTTC
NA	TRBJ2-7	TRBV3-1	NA	CASSQARGYSEQYF	TGTGCCAGCAGCCAAGCGAGGGGGTATTCCGAGCAGTACTTC
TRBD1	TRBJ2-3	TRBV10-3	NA	CAISGSRGTDTQYF	TGTGCCATCAGTGGGTCCAGGGGGACAGATACGCAGTATTTT
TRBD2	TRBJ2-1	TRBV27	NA	CASSQGTSGRGEQFF	TGTGCCAGCAGCCAAGGGACTAGCGGGAGGGGTGAGCAGTTCTTC
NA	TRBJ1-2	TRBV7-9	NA	CASSFLSGTPDYGYTF	TGTGCCAGCAGCTTCTTGAGCGGGACACCGGACTATGGCTACACCTTC
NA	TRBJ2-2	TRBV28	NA	CASSLLVSLNTGELFF	TGTGCCAGCAGTTTACTAGTTTCCCTAAACACCGGGGAGCTGTTTTTT
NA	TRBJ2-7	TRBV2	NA	CASSEGILHEQYF	TGTGCCAGCAGTGAAGGCATATTGCACGAGCAGTACTTC
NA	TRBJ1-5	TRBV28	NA	CASSLGGSPSSNQPQHF	TGTGCCAGCAGTTTAGGTGGCAGTCCCTCTAGCAATCAGCCCCAGCATTTT
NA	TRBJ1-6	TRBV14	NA	CASSQDGEYNSPLHF	TGTGCCAGCAGCCAAGATGGGGAGTATAATTCACCCCTCCACTTT
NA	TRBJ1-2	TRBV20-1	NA	CSARGRSGNYGYTF	TGCAGTGCTAGAGGTCGGTCAGGGAACTATGGCTACACCTTC
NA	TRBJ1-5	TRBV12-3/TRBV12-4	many	CASRRQEGNQPQHF	TGTGCCAGCAGGCGACAGGAGGGTAATCAGCCCCAGCATTTT
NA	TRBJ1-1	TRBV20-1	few	CSAREAPRNTEAFF	TGCAGTGCTAGAGAGGCCCCGCGGAACACTGAAGCTTTCTTT
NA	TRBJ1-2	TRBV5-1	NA	CASSLESGAGANYGYTF	TGCGCCAGCAGCTTGGAGAGCGGCGCTGGGGCTAACTATGGCTACACCTTC
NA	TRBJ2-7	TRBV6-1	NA	CASSDIGIGEQYF	TGTGCCAGCAGTGATATTGGAATCGGGGAGCAGTACTTC
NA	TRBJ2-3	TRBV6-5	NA	CASRASGDDAQYF	TGTGCCAGCAGGGCCTCAGGGGATGATGCGCAGTATTTT
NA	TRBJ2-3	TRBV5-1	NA	CASSLASLRREDTQYF	TGCGCCAGCAGCTTGGCCAGCCTTAGGCGGGAAGATACGCAGTATTTT